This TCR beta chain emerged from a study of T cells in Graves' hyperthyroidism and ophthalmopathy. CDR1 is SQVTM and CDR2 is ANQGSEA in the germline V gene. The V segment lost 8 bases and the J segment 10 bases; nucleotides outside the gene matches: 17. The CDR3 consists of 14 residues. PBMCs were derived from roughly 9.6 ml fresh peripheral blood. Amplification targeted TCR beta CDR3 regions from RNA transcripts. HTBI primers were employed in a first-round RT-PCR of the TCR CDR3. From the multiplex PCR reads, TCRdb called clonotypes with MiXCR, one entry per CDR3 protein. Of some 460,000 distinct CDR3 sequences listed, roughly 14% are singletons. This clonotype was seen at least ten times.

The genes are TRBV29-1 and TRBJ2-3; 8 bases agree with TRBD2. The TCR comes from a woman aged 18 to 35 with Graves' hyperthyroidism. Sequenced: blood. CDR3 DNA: TGCAGCACCACGAGGAAGCGGGAGATACAAGCGCAGTATTTT. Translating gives CSTTRKREIQAQYF.